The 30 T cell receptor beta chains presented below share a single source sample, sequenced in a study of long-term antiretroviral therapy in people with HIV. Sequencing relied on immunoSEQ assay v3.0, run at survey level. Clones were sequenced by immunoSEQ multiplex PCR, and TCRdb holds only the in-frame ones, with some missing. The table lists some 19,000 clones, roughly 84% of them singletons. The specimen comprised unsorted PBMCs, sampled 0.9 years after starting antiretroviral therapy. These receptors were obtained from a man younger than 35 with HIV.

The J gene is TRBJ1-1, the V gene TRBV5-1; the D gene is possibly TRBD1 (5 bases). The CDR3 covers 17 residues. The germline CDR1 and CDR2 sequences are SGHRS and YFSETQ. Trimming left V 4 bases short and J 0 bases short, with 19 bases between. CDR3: CASSPKRGMRMNTEAFF. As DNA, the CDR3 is TGCGCCAGCAGCCCCAAGAGGGGTATGCGTATGAACACTGAAGCTTTCTTT.

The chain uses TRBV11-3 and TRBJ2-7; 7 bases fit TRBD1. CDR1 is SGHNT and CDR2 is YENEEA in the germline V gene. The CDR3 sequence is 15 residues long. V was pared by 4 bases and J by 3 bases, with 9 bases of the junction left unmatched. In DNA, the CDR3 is TGTGCCAGCAGCTACCGGACAGGCGTTTACTACGAGCAGTACTTC. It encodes CASSYRTGVYYEQYF.

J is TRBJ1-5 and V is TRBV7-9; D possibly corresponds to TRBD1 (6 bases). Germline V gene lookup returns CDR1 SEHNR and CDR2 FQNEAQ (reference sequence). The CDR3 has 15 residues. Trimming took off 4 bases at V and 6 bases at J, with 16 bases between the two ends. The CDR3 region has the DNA TGTGCCAGCAGCTCGCGGGACATAAGATGTCAGCCCCAGCATTTT. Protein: CASSSRDIRCQPQHF. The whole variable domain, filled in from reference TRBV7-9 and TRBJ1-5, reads DTGVSQNPRHKITKRGQNVTFRCDPISEHNRLYWYRQTLGQGPEFLTYFQNEAQLEKSRLLSDRFSAERPKGSFSTLEIQRTEQGDSAMYLCASSSRDIRCQPQHFGDGTRLSIL.

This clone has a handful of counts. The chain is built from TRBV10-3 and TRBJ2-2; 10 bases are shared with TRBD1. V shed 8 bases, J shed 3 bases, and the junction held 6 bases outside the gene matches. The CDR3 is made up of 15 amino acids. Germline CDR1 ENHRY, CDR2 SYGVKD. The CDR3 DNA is TGTGCCATCGGCGCGGGGACAGGGGACACCGGGGAGCTGTTTTTT. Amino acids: CAIGAGTGDTGELFF.

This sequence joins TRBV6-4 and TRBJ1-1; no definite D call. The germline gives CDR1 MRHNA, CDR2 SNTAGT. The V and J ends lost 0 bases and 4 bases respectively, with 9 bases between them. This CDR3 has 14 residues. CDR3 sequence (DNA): TGTGCCAGCAGTGACTCAAGGGAAAGCACTGAAGCTTTCTTT. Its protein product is CASSDSRESTEAFF.

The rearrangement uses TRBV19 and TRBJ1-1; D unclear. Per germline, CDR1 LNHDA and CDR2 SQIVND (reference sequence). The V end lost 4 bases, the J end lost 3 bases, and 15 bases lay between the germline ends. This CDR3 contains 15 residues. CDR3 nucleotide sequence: TGTGCCAGTAGTAACGGTTGGGCAGGCGACACTGAAGCTTTCTTT. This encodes CASSNGWAGDTEAFF.

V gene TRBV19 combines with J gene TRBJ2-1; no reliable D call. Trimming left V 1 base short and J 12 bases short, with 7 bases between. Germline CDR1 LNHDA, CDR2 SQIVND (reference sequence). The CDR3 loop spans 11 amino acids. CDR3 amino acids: CASSIGKGQFF. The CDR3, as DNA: TGTGCCAGTAGTATAGGAAAGGGGCAGTTCTTC.

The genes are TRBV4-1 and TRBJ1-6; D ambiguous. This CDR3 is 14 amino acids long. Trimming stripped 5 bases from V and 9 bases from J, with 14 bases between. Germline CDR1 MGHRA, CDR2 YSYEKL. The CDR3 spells CASSSPIMGSPLHF. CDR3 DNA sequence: TGCGCCAGCAGCTCCCCGATCATGGGTTCACCCCTCCACTTT.

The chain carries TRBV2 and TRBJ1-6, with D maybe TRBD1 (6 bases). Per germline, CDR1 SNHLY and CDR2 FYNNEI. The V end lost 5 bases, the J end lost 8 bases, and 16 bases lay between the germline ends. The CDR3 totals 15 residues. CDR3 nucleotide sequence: TGTGCCAGCAGTTACCCCGGGACAACCGATTCACCCCTCCACTTT. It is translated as CASSYPGTTDSPLHF.

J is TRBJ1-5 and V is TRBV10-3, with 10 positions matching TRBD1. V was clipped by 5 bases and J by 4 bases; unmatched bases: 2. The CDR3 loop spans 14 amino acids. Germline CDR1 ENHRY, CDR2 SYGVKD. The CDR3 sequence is CAISRTGGNQPQHF. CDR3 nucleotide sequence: TGTGCCATCAGTCGGACAGGGGGGAATCAGCCCCAGCATTTT.

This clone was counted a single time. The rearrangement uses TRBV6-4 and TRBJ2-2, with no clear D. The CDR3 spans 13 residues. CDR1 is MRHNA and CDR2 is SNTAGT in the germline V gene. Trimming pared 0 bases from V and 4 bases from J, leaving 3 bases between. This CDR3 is CASSDSSTGELFF. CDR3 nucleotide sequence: TGTGCCAGCAGTGACTCTAGCACCGGGGAGCTGTTTTTT.

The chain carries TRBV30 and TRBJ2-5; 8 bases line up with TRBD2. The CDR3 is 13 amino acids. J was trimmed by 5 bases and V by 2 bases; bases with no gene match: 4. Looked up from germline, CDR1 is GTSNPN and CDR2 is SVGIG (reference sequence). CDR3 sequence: CAWSRGGRETQYF. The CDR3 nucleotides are TGTGCCTGGAGTCGCGGGGGGCGGGAGACCCAGTACTTC.

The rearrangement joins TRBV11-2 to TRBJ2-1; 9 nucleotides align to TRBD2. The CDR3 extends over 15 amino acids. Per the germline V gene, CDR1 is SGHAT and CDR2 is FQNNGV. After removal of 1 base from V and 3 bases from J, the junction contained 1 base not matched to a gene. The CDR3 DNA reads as TGTGCCAGCAGCTTAGCGACTAGCGGCTACAATGAGCAGTTCTTC. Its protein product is CASSLATSGYNEQFF.

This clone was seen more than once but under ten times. The chain's CDR3 is CASELAEYEQYF. For the CDR3, the DNA is TGTGCCAGCGAACTAGCGGAATACGAGCAGTACTTC. The rearrangement links TRBV2 to TRBJ2-7, with 8 bases aligning to TRBD2. The length of the CDR3 is 12 residues. With 8 bases clipped from V and 4 bases from J, the junction kept 4 bases outside the gene matches. Per the germline V gene, CDR1 is SNHLY and CDR2 is FYNNEI.

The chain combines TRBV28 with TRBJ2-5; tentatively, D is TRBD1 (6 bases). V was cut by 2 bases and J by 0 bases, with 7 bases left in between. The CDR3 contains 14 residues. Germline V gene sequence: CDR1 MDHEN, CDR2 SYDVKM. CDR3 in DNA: TGTGCCAGCAGTTTAGGACAGAACCAAGAGACCCAGTACTTC. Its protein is CASSLGQNQETQYF.

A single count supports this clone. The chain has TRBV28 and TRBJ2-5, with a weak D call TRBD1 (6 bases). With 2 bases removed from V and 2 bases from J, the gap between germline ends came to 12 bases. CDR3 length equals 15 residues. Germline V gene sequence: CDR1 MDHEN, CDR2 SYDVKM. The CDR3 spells CASSLQGLGQETQYF. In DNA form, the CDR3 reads TGTGCCAGCAGTTTACAGGGGTTAGGGCAAGAGACCCAGTACTTC.

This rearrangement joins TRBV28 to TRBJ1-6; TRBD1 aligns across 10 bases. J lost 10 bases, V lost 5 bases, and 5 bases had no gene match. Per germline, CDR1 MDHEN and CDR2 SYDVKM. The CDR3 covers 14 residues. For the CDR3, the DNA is TGTGCCAGCAGTCCGGGACAGGGGATATCACCCCTCCACTTT. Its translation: CASSPGQGISPLHF.

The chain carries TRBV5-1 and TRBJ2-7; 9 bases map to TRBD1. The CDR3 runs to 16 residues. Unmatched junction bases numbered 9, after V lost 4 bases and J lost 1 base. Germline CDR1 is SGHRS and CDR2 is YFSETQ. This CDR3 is CASSPTGTGSSYEQYV. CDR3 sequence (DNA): TGCGCCAGCAGCCCGACTGGGACAGGGTCGTCCTACGAGCAGTACGTC.

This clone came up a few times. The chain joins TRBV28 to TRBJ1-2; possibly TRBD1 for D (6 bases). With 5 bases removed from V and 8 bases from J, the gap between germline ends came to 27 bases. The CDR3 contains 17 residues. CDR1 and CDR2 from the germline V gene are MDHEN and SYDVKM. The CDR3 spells CASSPASPGEGGWGYTF. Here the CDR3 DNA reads TGTGCCAGCAGTCCCGCATCACCGGGAGAGGGGGGATGGGGCTACACCTTC.

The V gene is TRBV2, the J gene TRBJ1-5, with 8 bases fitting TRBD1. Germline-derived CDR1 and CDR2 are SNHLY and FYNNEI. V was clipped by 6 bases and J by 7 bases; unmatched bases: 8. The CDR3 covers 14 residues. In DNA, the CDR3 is TGTGCCAGCAGCATCGGACAGGGCGGACAGCCCCAGCATTTT. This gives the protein CASSIGQGGQPQHF.

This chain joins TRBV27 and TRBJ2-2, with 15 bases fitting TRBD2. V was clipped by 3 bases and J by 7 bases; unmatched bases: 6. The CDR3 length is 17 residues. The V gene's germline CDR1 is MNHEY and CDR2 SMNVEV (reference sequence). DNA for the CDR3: TGTGCCAGCAGTTTTCGGGGACTAGCGGGGGGAGACGGGGAGCTGTTTTTT. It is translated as CASSFRGLAGGDGELFF.

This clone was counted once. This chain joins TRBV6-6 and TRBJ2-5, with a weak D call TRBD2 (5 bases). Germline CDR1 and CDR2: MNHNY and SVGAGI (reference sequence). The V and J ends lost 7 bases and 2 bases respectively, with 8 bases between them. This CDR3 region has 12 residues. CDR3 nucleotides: TGTGCCAGCAAAACTAGTCAAGAGACCCAGTACTTC. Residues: CASKTSQETQYF.

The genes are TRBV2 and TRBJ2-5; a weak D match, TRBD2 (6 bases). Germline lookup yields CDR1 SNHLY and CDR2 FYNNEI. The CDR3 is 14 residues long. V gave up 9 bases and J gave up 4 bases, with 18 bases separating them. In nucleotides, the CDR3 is TGTGCCAGTAAACCGGGAGAACATAGAGAGACCCAGTACTTC. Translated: CASKPGEHRETQYF.

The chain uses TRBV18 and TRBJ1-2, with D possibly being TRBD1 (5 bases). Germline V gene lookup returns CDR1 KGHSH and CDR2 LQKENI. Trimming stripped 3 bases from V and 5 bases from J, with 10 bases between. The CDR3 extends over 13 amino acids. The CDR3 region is CASSPPTGYGYTF. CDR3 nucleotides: TGTGCCAGCTCACCGCCAACAGGATATGGCTACACCTTC.

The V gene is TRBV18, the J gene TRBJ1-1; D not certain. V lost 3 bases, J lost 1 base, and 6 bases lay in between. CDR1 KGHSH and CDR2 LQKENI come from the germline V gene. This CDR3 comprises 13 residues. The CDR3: CASSPLENTEAFF. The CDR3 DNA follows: TGTGCCAGCTCACCTTTGGAGAACACTGAAGCTTTCTTT.

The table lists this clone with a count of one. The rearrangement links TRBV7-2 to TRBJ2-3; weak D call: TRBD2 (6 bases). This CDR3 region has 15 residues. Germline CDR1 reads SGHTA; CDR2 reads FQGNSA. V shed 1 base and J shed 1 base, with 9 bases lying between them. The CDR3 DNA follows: TGTGCCAGCAGCTTAGTAGGCGGGGGCACAGATACGCAGTATTTT. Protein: CASSLVGGGTDTQYF.

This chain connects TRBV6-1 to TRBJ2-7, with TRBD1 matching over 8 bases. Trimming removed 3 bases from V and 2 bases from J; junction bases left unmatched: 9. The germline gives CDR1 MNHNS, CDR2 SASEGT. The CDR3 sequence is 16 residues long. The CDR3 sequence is CASSESTGTGAYEQYF. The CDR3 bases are TGTGCCAGCAGTGAGTCTACCGGGACAGGAGCCTACGAGCAGTACTTC.

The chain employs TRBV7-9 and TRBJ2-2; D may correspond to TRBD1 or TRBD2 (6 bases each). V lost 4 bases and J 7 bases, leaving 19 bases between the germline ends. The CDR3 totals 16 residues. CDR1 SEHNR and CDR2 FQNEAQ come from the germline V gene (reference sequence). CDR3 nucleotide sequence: TGTGCCAGCAGCTCCACCGATGGGGGGCTTAGCGGGGAGCTGTTTTTT. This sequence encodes CASSSTDGGLSGELFF.

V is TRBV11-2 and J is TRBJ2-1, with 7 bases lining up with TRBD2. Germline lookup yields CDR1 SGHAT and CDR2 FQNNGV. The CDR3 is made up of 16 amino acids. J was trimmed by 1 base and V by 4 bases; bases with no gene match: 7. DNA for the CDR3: TGTGCCAGCAGCTCCCGGCGGGGGAAATCCTACAATGAGCAGTTCTTC. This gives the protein CASSSRRGKSYNEQFF.

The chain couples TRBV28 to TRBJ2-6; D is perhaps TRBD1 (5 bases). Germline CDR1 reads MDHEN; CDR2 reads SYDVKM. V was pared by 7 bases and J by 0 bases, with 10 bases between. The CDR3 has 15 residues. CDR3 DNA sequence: TGTGCCAGCACAGGGCTCAGCTCTGGGGCCAACGTCCTGACTTTC. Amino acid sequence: CASTGLSSGANVLTF.